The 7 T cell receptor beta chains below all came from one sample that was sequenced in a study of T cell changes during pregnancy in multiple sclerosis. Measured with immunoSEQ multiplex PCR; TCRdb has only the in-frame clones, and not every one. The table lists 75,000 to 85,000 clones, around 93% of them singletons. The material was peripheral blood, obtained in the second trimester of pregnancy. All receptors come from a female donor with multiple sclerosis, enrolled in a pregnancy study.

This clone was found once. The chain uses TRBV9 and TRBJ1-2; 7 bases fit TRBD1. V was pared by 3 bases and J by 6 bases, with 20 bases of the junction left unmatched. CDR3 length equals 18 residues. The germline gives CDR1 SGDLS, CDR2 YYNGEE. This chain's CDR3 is CASSGQQGLAGFLDGYTF. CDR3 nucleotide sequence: TGTGCCAGCAGCGGACAACAGGGGCTCGCAGGATTTCTAGATGGCTACACCTTC. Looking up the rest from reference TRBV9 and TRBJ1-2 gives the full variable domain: DSGVTQTPKHLITATGQRVTLRCSPRSGDLSVYWYQQSLDQGLQFLIQYYNGEERAKGNILERFSAQQFPDLHSELNLSSLELGDSALYFCASSGQQGLAGFLDGYTFGSGTRLTVV.

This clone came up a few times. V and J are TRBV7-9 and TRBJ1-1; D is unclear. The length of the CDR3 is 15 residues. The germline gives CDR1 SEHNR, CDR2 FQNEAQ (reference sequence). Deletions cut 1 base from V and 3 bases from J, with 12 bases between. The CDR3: CASSLGWSTDTEAFF. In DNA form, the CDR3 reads TGTGCCAGCAGCTTAGGATGGTCCACAGACACTGAAGCTTTCTTT.

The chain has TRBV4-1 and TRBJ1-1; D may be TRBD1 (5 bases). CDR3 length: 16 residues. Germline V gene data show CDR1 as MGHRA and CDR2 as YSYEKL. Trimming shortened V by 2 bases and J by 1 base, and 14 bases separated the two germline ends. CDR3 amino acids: CASSQLPGGGNTEAFF. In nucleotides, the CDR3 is TGCGCCAGCAGCCAACTACCTGGGGGGGGGAACACTGAAGCTTTCTTT.

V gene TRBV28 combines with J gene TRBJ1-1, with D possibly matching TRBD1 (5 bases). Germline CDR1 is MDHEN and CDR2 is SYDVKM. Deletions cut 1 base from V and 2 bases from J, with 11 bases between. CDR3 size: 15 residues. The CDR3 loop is CASSLLGGGNTEAFF. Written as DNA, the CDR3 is TGTGCCAGCAGTTTATTGGGCGGGGGTAACACTGAAGCTTTCTTT. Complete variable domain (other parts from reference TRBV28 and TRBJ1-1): DVKVTQSSRYLVKRTGEKVFLECVQDMDHENMFWYRQDPGLGLRLIYFSYDVKMKEKGDIPEGYSVSREKKERFSLILESASTNQTSMYLCASSLLGGGNTEAFFGQGTRLTVV.

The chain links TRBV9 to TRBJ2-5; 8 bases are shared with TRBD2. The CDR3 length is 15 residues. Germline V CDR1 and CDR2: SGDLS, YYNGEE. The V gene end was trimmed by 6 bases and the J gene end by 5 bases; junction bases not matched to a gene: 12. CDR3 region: CASNGRSGRRETQYF. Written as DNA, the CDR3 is TGTGCCAGCAATGGAAGGAGCGGGAGAAGGGAGACCCAGTACTTC.

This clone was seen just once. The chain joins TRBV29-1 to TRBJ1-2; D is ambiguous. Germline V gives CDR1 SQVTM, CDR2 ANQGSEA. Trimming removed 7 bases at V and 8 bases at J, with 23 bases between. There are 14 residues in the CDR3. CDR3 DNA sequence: TGCAGCGCCCTGGGAGTGGGCCCTTTCGCCGGCTACACCTTC. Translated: CSALGVGPFAGYTF.

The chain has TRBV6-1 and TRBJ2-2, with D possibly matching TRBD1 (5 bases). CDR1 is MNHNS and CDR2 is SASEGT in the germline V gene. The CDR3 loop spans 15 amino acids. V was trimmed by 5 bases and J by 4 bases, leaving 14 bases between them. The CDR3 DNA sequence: TGTGCCAGCAGTTGGGGCAGCTTACGCACCGGGGAGCTGTTTTTT. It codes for CASSWGSLRTGELFF.